This record concerns one T cell receptor beta chain sequence. Its antigen is still unknown. Primers for the PCR totalled 60 Vbeta and 13 Jbeta. TCRdb's table, derived via immunoSEQ multiplex PCR, lists solely in-frame clones and lacks some. The data contain 140,000 to 150,000 clones, 75% to 80% of them seen just once; the ten biggest clones take up 2% to 3%. This entry comes from a study of cytomegalovirus exposure and HLA in healthy donors. Study-level results: Associated with HLA alleles at 0.05 false discovery rate in a later analysis were fewer than 20,000 TCR beta sequences. The analysis excluded some indistinguishable V segments, including TRBV6-2 and TRBV6-3. In a later analysis, TCR beta V- and J-gene trimming was associated with a missense DCLRE1C variant.

Healthy individuals who donated bone marrow served as the donors. The CDR3 extends over 13 amino acids. From germline, CDR1 is WSHSY and CDR2 SAAADI. The sample was PBMCs. This chain links TRBV10-2 with TRBJ2-5; D is uncertain. The tail of the sequence fits TRBJ2-7 better, so the J call may be wrong. The TCR was taken from a woman between 18 and 29 years old in good health and CMV-seropositive. This chain's CDR3 is CASSEYWGYEQYF. In DNA, the CDR3 is TGCGCCAGCAGTGAGTACTGGGGCTACGAGCAGTACTTC.